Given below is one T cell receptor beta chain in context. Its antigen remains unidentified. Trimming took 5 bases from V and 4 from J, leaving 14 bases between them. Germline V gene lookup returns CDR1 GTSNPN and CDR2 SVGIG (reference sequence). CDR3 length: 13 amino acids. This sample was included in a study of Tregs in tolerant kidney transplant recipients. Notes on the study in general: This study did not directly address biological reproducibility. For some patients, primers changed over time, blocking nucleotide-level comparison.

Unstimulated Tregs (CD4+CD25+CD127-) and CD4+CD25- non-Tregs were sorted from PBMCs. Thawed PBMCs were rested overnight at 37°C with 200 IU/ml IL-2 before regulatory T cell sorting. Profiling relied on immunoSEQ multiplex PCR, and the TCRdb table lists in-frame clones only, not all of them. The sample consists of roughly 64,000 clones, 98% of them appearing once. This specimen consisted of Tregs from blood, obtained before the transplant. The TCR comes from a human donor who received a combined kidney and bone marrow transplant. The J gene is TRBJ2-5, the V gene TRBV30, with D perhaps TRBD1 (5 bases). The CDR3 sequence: CAWGASLPETQYF. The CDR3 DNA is TGTGCCTGGGGGGCCTCCCTACCAGAGACCCAGTACTTC.